This TCR beta chain was observed in a study of metastatic and nonmetastatic thyroid tumors. Looked up from germline, CDR1 is DFQATT and CDR2 is SNEGSKA (reference sequence). This CDR3 region has 16 residues. The ends were cut back, 1 base at V and 0 bases at J, with 13 bases in the middle. All patients were untreated before thyroid surgery. This clone was observed at least ten times. The same CDR3 also results from other DNA sequences found in this sample. Using MiXCR, TCRdb reanalyzed the PCR reads. The profile shows 15,000 to 20,000 clones, 9.5% to 15% of them singletons. Sequences were obtained from blood. The clonotype originates from a female donor with papillary thyroid cancer or a benign thyroid nodule (not recorded which). Some clones in this sample may be carry-over from other donors' samples. The V and J genes are TRBV20-1 and TRBJ2-4; TRBD1 might be the D (5 bases). CDR3 in amino acids: CSARVALGVAKNIQYF. In DNA form, the CDR3 reads TGCAGTGCTAGAGTAGCATTAGGGGTAGCCAAAAACATTCAGTACTTC.